This note documents a single TCR beta chain sequence. The antigen remains undetermined. This sample was taken from a study of OX40 agonist ivuxolimab in advanced cancers. General study results and limits: Researchers report that CD8+ T cells had, on average, more expanded clones than CD4+.

The table came from immunoSEQ multiplex PCR; TCRdb's copy has only in-frame clones and leaves some out. The sample holds some 70,000 clones, 80% to 90% seen once. The specimen was CD4+ or CD8+ T cells sorted from blood, collected in a trial of the OX40 agonist ivuxolimab. The sequence derives from an adult with an advanced solid tumor such as melanoma, head and neck, liver or kidney cancer.

Here the CDR3 reads CASSQALEDEQFF. In DNA form, the CDR3 reads TGCGCCAGCAGCCAAGCTCTTGAGGATGAGCAGTTCTTC. The chain uses TRBV4-1 and TRBJ2-1; no clear D gene. There are 13 residues in the CDR3. Trimming removed 1 base from V and 8 bases from J, with 9 bases in between. Looked up from germline, CDR1 is MGHRA and CDR2 is YSYEKL.